This TCR beta chain was recorded in a study of technical replicates of blood from a few donors. V lost 0 bases and J 5 bases, leaving 19 bases between the germline ends. The CDR3 sequence is 17 residues long. CDR1 SGHTA and CDR2 FQGTGA come from the germline V gene. Assay used: immunoSEQ multiplex PCR; TCRdb lists only in-frame clones, some missing. Of about 84,000 clones in the sample, about 98% are singletons; the top ten hold over 0.13%. Input material: T cells isolated from PBMCs. The TCR sequence derives from a human donor in good health. The chain has TRBV7-3 and TRBJ1-2; D might be TRBD1 (5 bases). This CDR3 is CASSLTATDSGPYGYTF. The DNA for the CDR3 is TGTGCCAGCAGCTTAACGGCGACAGACTCGGGTCCTTATGGCTACACCTTC.